The 25 T cell receptor beta chains listed next were all sequenced from one sample in a study of vaccination effects on CD4 cells after COVID-19. Viral peptide pools were used in the ViraFEST assay to expand antigen-specific CD4+ T cells, and sequencing came afterward. Upon completion of more than 9 days in culture, CD4+ T cells were isolated. Each person got two doses of an mRNA SARS-CoV-2 vaccine, BNT162b2 or mRNA-1273. The assay was immunoSEQ multiplex PCR, and TCRdb's table has in-frame clones only and misses some. The data contain 64,000 or so clones, under 80% of them singletons. The antigens these receptors bind are not known. This specimen consisted of CD4+ T cells from PBMCs cultured with HCoV-OC43 spike peptides, obtained after COVID-19 vaccination. Subset given: HCoV-OC43 spike overlapping peptide pool stimulation. These receptors originate from a human donor who received a COVID-19 vaccine.

For the CDR3, the DNA is TGTGCCAGCAACCCGGACGTCCCGGGGACCGGGGAGCTGTTTTTT. Its translation: CASNPDVPGTGELFF. The chain joins TRBV5-4 to TRBJ2-2; D perhaps matches TRBD2 (5 bases). Germline V CDR1 and CDR2: SGHNT, YYREEE (reference sequence). CDR3 length equals 15 residues. Between the trimmed V and J ends, which lost 6 bases and 5 bases, there was a span of 17 bases.

Worth noting for this clone: The sample has other DNA sequences that encode this CDR3 too. The V and J genes are TRBV3-1 (or the pseudogene TRBV3-2) and TRBJ1-3, with D unclear. There are 13 residues in the CDR3. Germline V gene sequence: CDR1 LGHDT, CDR2 YNNKEL (reference sequence). V was cut by 2 bases and J by 4 bases, with 6 bases left in between. The CDR3 nucleotides read TGTGCCAGCAGCCAATCACGCGGAAACACCATATATTTT. It specifies CASSQSRGNTIYF.

This clone was seen a few times. V and J are TRBV5-4 and TRBJ1-2; TRBD1 aligns across 9 bases. CDR1 is SGHNT, CDR2 YYREEE, per germline (reference sequence). The V and J ends lost 4 bases and 10 bases, in that order; junction bases with no gene match: 11. CDR3 length: 14 amino acids. CDR3 coding DNA: TGTGCCAGCAGCGCGGGACAGGGTCCCGTCCTCTACACCTTC. Encoded protein: CASSAGQGPVLYTF.

J is TRBJ2-5 and V is TRBV5-1; D gene unclear. Germline loops: CDR1 SGHRS, CDR2 YFSETQ. The CDR3 runs to 12 residues. Trimming removed 0 bases from V and 2 bases from J, with 2 bases in between. CDR3 nucleotide sequence: TGCGCCAGCAGCTTGGTTCAAGAGACCCAGTACTTC. Encoded protein: CASSLVQETQYF.

This chain links TRBV4-1 with TRBJ2-5; 9 bases match TRBD2. The trim removed 1 base at V and 5 bases at J, leaving 8 bases unmatched. Germline loops: CDR1 MGHRA, CDR2 YSYEKL. The CDR3 is made up of 16 amino acids. The CDR3 coding sequence is TGCGCCAGCAGCCAAGCTTTCGCGGGGGGGAGGGAGACCCAGTACTTC. Translation gives CASSQAFAGGRETQYF.

This chain uses TRBV19 with TRBJ2-2, with D uncertain. Germline assignment: CDR1 LNHDA and CDR2 SQIVND (reference sequence). The CDR3 extends over 14 amino acids. V was shortened by 0 bases and J by 0 bases, with 2 bases between the two germline ends. CDR3 DNA: TGTGCCAGTAGTATAGAATCGAACACCGGGGAGCTGTTTTTT. Its translation is CASSIESNTGELFF.

V is TRBV7-2 and J is TRBJ2-1, with D possibly matching TRBD2 (6 bases). This CDR3 region has 14 residues. The V gene lost 8 bases and the J gene lost 3 bases, with 14 bases spanning the gap. The V gene's germline CDR1 is SGHTA and CDR2 FQGNSA. CDR3 coding DNA: TGTGCCAGCCTGGGGGGACGTTACTACAATGAGCAGTTCTTC. As protein: CASLGGRYYNEQFF. The full variable domain, in which reference TRBV7-2 and TRBJ2-1 provide the parts outside the CDR3, is GAGVSQSPSNKVTEKGKDVELRCDPISGHTALYWYRQSLGQGLEFLIYFQGNSAPDKSGLPSDRFSAERTGGSVSTLTIQRTQQEDSAVYLCASLGGRYYNEQFFGPGTRLTVL.

This chain uses TRBV9 with TRBJ1-6, with 11 bases fitting TRBD1. Germline CDR1 SGDLS, CDR2 YYNGEE. Trimming took 2 bases from V and 7 from J; bases not matched to a gene: 5. The CDR3 length is 16 residues. The CDR3 loop reads CASSVGTGGPNSPLHF. Here the CDR3 DNA reads TGTGCCAGCAGCGTTGGGACAGGGGGTCCAAATTCACCCCTCCACTTT.

The V call is TRBV4-1, the J call TRBJ2-2; TRBD1 matches at 11 bases. With V trimmed by 1 base and J by 5 bases, 3 bases remained unmatched. CDR1 is MGHRA, CDR2 YSYEKL, per germline. The CDR3 consists of 16 residues. This chain's CDR3 is CASSQGTGGSTGELFF. Here the CDR3 DNA reads TGCGCCAGCAGCCAAGGGACAGGGGGCTCAACCGGGGAGCTGTTTTTT.

Only a few counts were recorded for this clone. Here the CDR3 reads CASRPGTGKTEAFF. The DNA for the CDR3 is TGTGCCAGCAGGCCGGGGACAGGGAAGACTGAAGCTTTCTTT. This chain links TRBV7-9 with TRBJ1-1; 9 nucleotides agree with TRBD1. Germline CDR1 reads SEHNR; CDR2 reads FQNEAQ (reference sequence). V was clipped by 6 bases and J by 5 bases; unmatched bases: 7. The CDR3 runs 14 residues.

The table lists this clone with a few counts. DNA for the CDR3: TGCAGCGTCTTACTCGGGGTGAACACCGGGGAGCTGTTTTTT. Its protein product is CSVLLGVNTGELFF. V usage is TRBV29-1 and J usage is TRBJ2-2; weak D call: TRBD2 (5 bases). V lost 6 bases and J lost 1, with 12 bases in between. The germline CDR1 and CDR2 sequences are SQVTM and ANQGSEA. The CDR3 length is 14 residues.

The V call is TRBV30, the J call TRBJ1-4; 9 bases align to TRBD1. The trim removed 3 bases at V and 5 bases at J, leaving 1 base unmatched. This CDR3 has 13 amino acids. In germline, CDR1 is GTSNPN, CDR2 SVGIG (reference sequence). This CDR3 reads CAWRDRGNEKLFF. CDR3 DNA sequence: TGTGCCTGGAGAGACAGGGGGAATGAAAAACTGTTTTTT. The full variable domain, completed using reference TRBV30 and TRBJ1-4, is SQTIHQWPATLVQPVGSPLSLECTVEGTSNPNLYWYRQAAGRGLQLLFYSVGIGQISSEVPQNLSASRPQDRQFILSSKKLLLSDSGFYLCAWRDRGNEKLFFGSGTQLSVL.

The chain carries TRBV7-9 and TRBJ2-5, with 8 bases fitting TRBD1. The V gene end was trimmed by 6 bases and the J gene end by 5 bases; junction bases not matched to a gene: 8. CDR3 size: 14 residues. The V gene's germline CDR1 is SEHNR and CDR2 FQNEAQ (reference sequence). CDR3 DNA: TGTGCCAGCAGGTCAGGGGGCGCAAGGGAGACCCAGTACTTC. Residues: CASRSGGARETQYF.

A few counts support this clone. The chain employs TRBV2 and TRBJ1-1, with 7 bases aligning to TRBD1. The V gene's germline CDR1 is SNHLY and CDR2 FYNNEI. Trimming at V came to 6 bases and at J to 7 bases, leaving 8 bases not matched to a gene. The CDR3 extends over 13 amino acids. CDR3 region: CASSGDSPSEAFF. DNA for the CDR3: TGTGCCAGCAGCGGGGACAGCCCTAGTGAAGCTTTCTTT.

The chain combines TRBV24-1 with TRBJ2-3; possibly TRBD1 for D (6 bases). The germline gives CDR1 KGHDR, CDR2 SFDVKD. The CDR3 spans 14 residues. V dropped 3 bases and J dropped 4 bases, with 10 bases sitting between them. The CDR3 loop reads CATSDPRGSDTQYF. CDR3 in DNA: TGTGCCACCAGTGATCCCAGGGGCTCAGATACGCAGTATTTT.

The chain carries TRBV5-1 and TRBJ2-1, with no clear D. V was pared by 0 bases and J by 9 bases, with 13 bases between. CDR3 length: 14 residues. CDR1 and CDR2 (germline): SGHRS, YFSETQ. The CDR3: CASSLEVSSREQFF. CDR3 nucleotides: TGCGCCAGCAGCTTGGAAGTTTCGAGTCGTGAGCAGTTCTTC.

The chain has TRBV5-1 and TRBJ1-2; D gene uncertain. Trimming took off 4 bases at V and 0 bases at J, with 13 bases between the two ends. Looked up from germline, CDR1 is SGHRS and CDR2 is YFSETQ. This CDR3 has 15 residues. CDR3 bases: TGCGCCAGCAGCCCATACACGGATGCTAACTATGGCTACACCTTC. The encoded protein is CASSPYTDANYGYTF.

The chain couples TRBV5-1 to TRBJ2-1; D remains ambiguous. Trimming took 2 bases from V and 10 from J, leaving 28 bases between them. Germline CDR1 reads SGHRS; CDR2 reads YFSETQ. The CDR3 is made up of 18 amino acids. The CDR3 DNA sequence: TGCGCCAGCAGCTTTACTACATCACTGGGGTCCAGAGGTGCGGAGCAGTTCTTC. This sequence encodes CASSFTTSLGSRGAEQFF.

Written as DNA, the CDR3 is TGTGCCAGCAGCTTGTCTAGCGGGCGCACAGATACGCAGTATTTT. Protein sequence: CASSLSSGRTDTQYF. This rearrangement joins TRBV5-4 to TRBJ2-3; TRBD2 matches 8 bases. Germline V lookup: CDR1 SGHNT, CDR2 YYREEE (reference sequence). With V trimmed by 1 base and J by 1 base, 2 bases remained unmatched. The CDR3 has 15 residues.

The CDR3, as DNA: TGTGCCAGCTCACCCTCAGCAGTTCGATCTGGGCAACCCCTCCACTTT. Translation gives CASSPSAVRSGQPLHF. The chain employs TRBV18 and TRBJ1-6; D call uncertain. V lost 3 bases and J lost 12, with 21 bases in between. The CDR3 runs 16 residues. CDR1 and CDR2 from the germline V gene are KGHSH and LQKENI. The full variable domain, rest sourced from reference TRBV18 and TRBJ1-6, is NAGVMQNPRHLVRRRGQEARLRCSPMKGHSHVYWYRQLPEEGLKFMVYLQKENIIDESGMPKERFSAEFPKEGPSILRIQQVVRGDSAAYFCASSPSAVRSGQPLHFGNGTRLTVT.

This clone has only one observation. This sequence joins TRBV7-2 and TRBJ2-4; 14 bases align to TRBD2. The CDR3 has 16 residues. Germline V gene data show CDR1 as SGHTA and CDR2 as FQGNSA. Germline trimming cut 6 bases from V and 8 bases from J; bases unmatched to any gene: 9. CDR3 protein: CASRMTSGGARDIQYF. CDR3 nucleotide sequence: TGTGCCAGCAGGATGACTAGCGGGGGGGCGCGGGACATTCAGTACTTC.

The chain is built from TRBV5-4 and TRBJ1-2, with D possibly TRBD1 on 5 matching bases. The germline V gene encodes CDR1 SGHNT and CDR2 YYREEE (reference sequence). The CDR3 runs to 15 residues. Trimming removed 2 bases at V and 4 bases at J, with 15 bases between. CDR3 nucleotide sequence: TGTGCCAGCAGCTTTCCTGGGCAGGGTAGCTATGGCTACACCTTC. Residues: CASSFPGQGSYGYTF.

V and J are TRBV29-1 and TRBJ2-7; perhaps TRBD1 as D (6 bases). The CDR3 is 12 amino acids. Trimming left V 5 bases short and J 0 bases short, with 8 bases between. The germline gives CDR1 SQVTM, CDR2 ANQGSEA. The CDR3 DNA reads TGCAGCGTTAGGGACACCTCCTACGAGCAGTACGTC. As protein: CSVRDTSYEQYV.

The chain uses TRBV3-1 (or the pseudogene TRBV3-2) and TRBJ2-3; possibly TRBD1 or TRBD2 for D (5 bases each). CDR1 LGHDT and CDR2 YNNKEL come from the germline V gene (reference sequence). The CDR3 contains 16 residues. V shed 0 bases and J shed 1 base, with 11 bases lying between them. The CDR3 is CASSQDPGRGTDTQYF. CDR3 in DNA: TGTGCCAGCAGCCAAGATCCAGGGCGGGGCACAGATACGCAGTATTTT.

This clone appeared a few times. Other nucleotide sequences in the sample specify the same CDR3. J is TRBJ1-5 and V is TRBV6-5, with 11 bases aligning to TRBD1. The CDR3 has 16 amino acids. J gave up 2 bases and V 2 bases, and 2 bases lay outside the gene matches. The germline gives CDR1 MNHEY, CDR2 SVGAGI. The CDR3 coding sequence is TGTGCCAGCAGTTACCTGGGACAGGGGGGCAATCAGCCCCAGCATTTT. Translation gives CASSYLGQGGNQPQHF.